These 27 T cell receptor beta chains were sequenced from one sample in a study of blood T cells in healthy people across ages. Then a second PCR, running roughly 7 to 11 cycles, was carried out with a sample-barcoded 5' primer and a J-beta primer mix. MiXCR, applied by TCRdb to the 5' RACE reads, yields one record per CDR3 protein. The sample consists of around 820,000 distinct CDR3 sequences, approximately 25% of them appearing once. Another study also made use of these data, one on T cells of mothers and their children.

The sample was blood. These receptors were collected from a boy between 10 and 17 years old in good health.

CDR3 in DNA: TGTGCCAGCAGCTTAGTAATAGGACAGGGGCACGAGCAGTACTTC. It specifies CASSLVIGQGHEQYF. This sequence joins TRBV11-2 and TRBJ2-7, with 9 nucleotides matching TRBD1. Per germline, CDR1 SGHAT and CDR2 FQNNGV. This CDR3 comprises 15 residues. V shed 1 base and J 5 bases; nucleotides not matched to a gene: 6.

The chain recombines TRBV9 with TRBJ2-5; D possibly corresponds to TRBD2 (5 bases). V was shortened by 3 bases and J by 7 bases, with 13 bases between the two germline ends. Germline-derived CDR1 and CDR2 are SGDLS and YYNGEE. CDR3 length: 13 residues. The CDR3 sequence is CASSGLREGTQYF. The CDR3 DNA reads TGTGCCAGCAGCGGCCTTCGGGAAGGGACCCAGTACTTC.

The rearrangement links TRBV7-6 to TRBJ2-5; 8 nucleotides line up with TRBD2. The CDR3 runs 17 residues. Germline assignment: CDR1 SGHVS and CDR2 FNYEAQ. Trimming removed 2 bases from V and 5 bases from J; junction bases left unmatched: 13. In DNA form, the CDR3 reads TGTGCCAGCAGCTTAACCGGGGGGGCGGGAGTGAGGGAGACCCAGTACTTC. Translation: CASSLTGGAGVRETQYF.

This clonotype was counted between two and nine times. An end of the junction differs from the germline gene, which may be a read error. V and J are TRBV7-8 and TRBJ2-5, with TRBD2 matching 10 bases. The DNA end is more similar to TRBJ2-1, so the J call may be wrong. The germline gives CDR1 SGHVS, CDR2 FQNEAQ. The CDR3 length is 17 residues. As DNA, the CDR3 is TGTGCCAGCAGTTTAGCCTCTAGCGGGAGCTTCCGCAATGAGCAGTTCTTC. Encoded protein: CASSLASSGSFRNEQFF.

The chain recombines TRBV28 with TRBJ2-7; D may correspond to TRBD1 or TRBD2 (5 bases each). This CDR3 comprises 14 residues. The V gene lost 6 bases and the J gene lost 2 bases, with 14 bases spanning the gap. CDR1 is MDHEN, CDR2 SYDVKM, per germline. This CDR3 is CASSTSMGAYEQYF. The CDR3 DNA reads as TGTGCCAGCAGCACTTCTATGGGGGCCTACGAGCAGTACTTC.

The J gene is TRBJ2-5, the V gene TRBV20-1; TRBD1 matches at 8 bases. Trimming at V came to 0 bases and at J to 3 bases, leaving 6 bases not matched to a gene. The CDR3 has 15 residues. Germline-derived CDR1 and CDR2 are DFQATT and SNEGSKA (reference sequence). CDR3 protein: CSARDQGQGEETQYF. In DNA form, the CDR3 reads TGCAGTGCTAGAGATCAAGGACAGGGAGAAGAGACCCAGTACTTC.

V usage is TRBV9 and J usage is TRBJ1-5; 7 bases are shared with TRBD1. This CDR3 region has 15 residues. After removal of 4 bases from V and 0 bases from J, the junction contained 4 bases not matched to a gene. The V gene's germline CDR1 is SGDLS and CDR2 YYNGEE. As DNA, the CDR3 is TGTGCCAGCAGCAAAGGGGGCGGTAGCAATCAGCCCCAGCATTTT. Amino acid sequence: CASSKGGGSNQPQHF. Based on the CDR3 plus reference TRBV9 and TRBJ1-5, the full variable domain is DSGVTQTPKHLITATGQRVTLRCSPRSGDLSVYWYQQSLDQGLQFLIQYYNGEERAKGNILERFSAQQFPDLHSELNLSSLELGDSALYFCASSKGGGSNQPQHFGDGTRLSIL.

Remarks on this clonotype: One junction end does not reproduce the germline sequence, and a read error may be involved. The chain uses TRBV7-7 and TRBJ2-5; weak D call: TRBD1 (6 bases). The CDR3 is made up of 15 amino acids. Germline V gene data show CDR1 as SSHAT and CDR2 as FNYEAQ (reference sequence). CDR3 DNA: TGTGCTAGCAGCTTGGACGGACAGACGAGGGAGACCCAGTACTTC. This gives the protein CASSLDGQTRETQYF. Full variable domain (missing parts from reference TRBV7-7 and TRBJ2-5): GAGVSQSPRYKVTKRGQDVTLRCDPISSHATLYWYQQALGQGPEFLTYFNYEAQPDKSGLPSDRFSAERPEGSISTLTIQRTEQRDSAMYRCASSLDGQTRETQYFGPGTRLLVL.

In regard to this clonotype: Germline is not matched at one junction end, which may reflect a read error. The V and J genes are TRBV4-1 and TRBJ2-3; D perhaps matches TRBD2 (6 bases). The CDR3 contains 15 residues. Germline loops: CDR1 MGHRA, CDR2 YSYEKL. CDR3 coding DNA: TGCGCCAGCAGCCAAATGGGTAGCGGCACAGATGCGCAGTATTTT. Translation: CASSQMGSGTDAQYF.

Note on this clonotype: Relative to the germline gene, one junction end is altered; a read error may explain this. The chain couples TRBV20-1 to TRBJ2-1; tentative D call: TRBD2 (6 bases). This CDR3 comprises 16 residues. Germline V gene data show CDR1 as DFQATT and CDR2 as SNEGSKA (reference sequence). This CDR3 is CSAGDSGGNSYNEQFF. The CDR3 nucleotides read TGCAGTGCTGGAGATAGCGGCGGGAACTCCTACAATGAGCAGTTCTTC.

The genes are TRBV20-1 and TRBJ2-2; TRBD2 matches at 9 bases. CDR1 and CDR2 from the germline V gene are DFQATT and SNEGSKA (reference sequence). The CDR3 has 17 residues. The V gene end was trimmed by 1 base and the J gene end by 6 bases; junction bases not matched to a gene: 12. The CDR3 loop reads CSARVRGLAGSPGELFF. Written as DNA, the CDR3 is TGCAGTGCTAGAGTTCGTGGGCTAGCGGGAAGTCCCGGGGAGCTGTTTTTT.

CDR3 coding DNA: TGTGCCAGCAGCCTACCTAGCTTCGGGGAGCTGTTTTTT. Its translation: CASSLPSFGELFF. V and J are TRBV7-2 and TRBJ2-2, with D possibly being TRBD2 (5 bases). V gave up 5 bases and J gave up 7 bases, with 11 bases separating them. Germline V gene sequence: CDR1 SGHTA, CDR2 FQGNSA. This CDR3 contains 13 residues.

This chain joins TRBV20-1 and TRBJ2-5; unclear D gene. The J call is doubtful: the DNA matches TRBJ2-7 better. There are 13 residues in the CDR3. In germline, CDR1 is DFQATT, CDR2 SNEGSKA (reference sequence). The CDR3 DNA is TGCAGTGCTAGGAACGACCGCTCCTACGAGCAGTACTTC. Its translation: CSARNDRSYEQYF.

The rearrangement links TRBV20-1 to TRBJ2-4, with D unclear. CDR1 DFQATT and CDR2 SNEGSKA come from the germline V gene (reference sequence). The V gene lost 1 base and the J gene lost 8 bases, with 15 bases spanning the gap. The CDR3 length is 14 residues. This CDR3 is CSARAALGLHIQYF. DNA for the CDR3: TGCAGTGCTAGAGCGGCCTTGGGCCTCCACATTCAGTACTTC.

The rearrangement uses TRBV4-3 and TRBJ2-3, with no clear D. Trimming pared 0 bases from V and 8 bases from J, leaving 9 bases between. Germline CDR1 is LGHNA and CDR2 is YSLEER. This CDR3 contains 13 residues. The CDR3 here is CASSQDPETTQYF. The CDR3 DNA is TGCGCCAGCAGCCAAGATCCAGAGACTACGCAGTATTTT.

The rearrangement uses TRBV9 and TRBJ2-1, with TRBD2 matching over 7 bases. Germline CDR1 and CDR2: SGDLS and YYNGEE. This CDR3 is 15 amino acids long. The J segment lost 5 bases and the V segment lost 4 bases, leaving 9 bases of the junction unmatched. In DNA, the CDR3 is TGTGCCAGCAGCTTTGGACTAGGGTTAAACAATGAGCAGTTCTTC. This gives the protein CASSFGLGLNNEQFF. The full variable domain, completed using reference TRBV9 and TRBJ2-1, is DSGVTQTPKHLITATGQRVTLRCSPRSGDLSVYWYQQSLDQGLQFLIQYYNGEERAKGNILERFSAQQFPDLHSELNLSSLELGDSALYFCASSFGLGLNNEQFFGPGTRLTVL.

In this sample, this clonotype turned up a few times. V usage is TRBV20-1 and J usage is TRBJ2-5; TRBD2 might be the D (5 bases). CDR3 length equals 15 residues. CDR1 and CDR2 (germline): DFQATT, SNEGSKA (reference sequence). V lost 8 bases to trimming and J lost 2 bases, with 21 bases between them. Here the CDR3 reads CSSSEPGSVQETQYF. The CDR3, as DNA: TGCAGTTCAAGTGAGCCTGGGAGCGTGCAAGAGACCCAGTACTTC.

The chain recombines TRBV29-1 with TRBJ2-7, with 10 bases aligning to TRBD2. The V gene's germline CDR1 is SQVTM and CDR2 ANQGSEA. V dropped 4 bases and J dropped 3; count of bases not matched to a gene: 9. This CDR3 has 15 residues. The CDR3 spells CSVGTGSGGFYEQYF. The CDR3 nucleotides read TGCAGCGTTGGCACGGGTAGCGGGGGGTTCTACGAGCAGTACTTC.

This clonotype has more than one count but fewer than ten. The rearrangement links TRBV7-9 to TRBJ1-4; 12 positions match TRBD1. This CDR3 spans 17 amino acids. V gave up 4 bases and J gave up 8 bases; unmatched junction bases: 11. The V gene's germline CDR1 is SEHNR and CDR2 FQNEAQ (reference sequence). The CDR3 spells CASSSAGTGGAREKLFF. Here the CDR3 DNA reads TGTGCCAGCAGCTCGGCCGGGACAGGGGGCGCCCGGGAAAAACTGTTTTTT.

This clonotype was seen more than once but under ten times. The junction and the germline gene differ at one end; a read error may be behind it. V is TRBV7-2 and J is TRBJ1-1, with D uncertain. Germline CDR1 reads SGHTA; CDR2 reads FQGNSA. This CDR3 is 15 amino acids long. The CDR3 nucleotides are TGTGCCAGCAGCTTCCTATCAGGCGGTCACACTGAGGCTTTCTTT. It is translated as CASSFLSGGHTEAFF.

This clonotype has more than one count but fewer than ten. V and J are TRBV29-1 and TRBJ2-7, with 7 positions matching TRBD1. V shed 4 bases, J shed 3 bases, and the junction held 3 bases outside the gene matches. Looked up from germline, CDR1 is SQVTM and CDR2 is ANQGSEA. CDR3 length: 12 residues. CDR3 nucleotides: TGCAGCGTTGGGGACAGCGTCTACGAGCAGTACTTC. Protein: CSVGDSVYEQYF.

J is TRBJ1-6 and V is TRBV27; the match to TRBD1 covers 8 bases. Unmatched junction bases numbered 4, after V lost 5 bases and J lost 10 bases. Germline CDR1 and CDR2: MNHEY and SMNVEV (reference sequence). CDR3 length equals 13 residues. The CDR3 coding sequence is TGTGCCAGCAGTCCACAGGGGGACTCACCCCTCCACTTT. It specifies CASSPQGDSPLHF.

This clonotype came up a few times. This chain joins TRBV11-2 and TRBJ2-1; D is perhaps TRBD1 or TRBD2 (5 bases each). Germline assignment: CDR1 SGHAT and CDR2 FQNNGV. Trimming stripped 4 bases from V and 8 bases from J, with 9 bases between. The CDR3 is 12 residues long. The CDR3 here is CASSWLGDEQFF. In DNA form, the CDR3 reads TGTGCCAGCAGCTGGCTGGGGGATGAGCAGTTCTTC. Combining the CDR3 with reference TRBV11-2 and TRBJ2-1 gives the whole variable domain EAGVAQSPRYKIIEKRQSVAFWCNPISGHATLYWYQQILGQGPKLLIQFQNNGVVDDSQLPKDRFSAERLKGVDSTLKIQPAKLEDSAVYLCASSWLGDEQFFGPGTRLTVL.

This clonotype was seen only a few times. The chain is built from TRBV20-1 and TRBJ2-7; weak D call: TRBD2 (7 bases). The CDR3 contains 14 residues. Trimming pared 2 bases from V and 2 bases from J, leaving 13 bases between. Germline lookup yields CDR1 DFQATT and CDR2 SNEGSKA (reference sequence). The CDR3 loop reads CSARRGGPPYEQYF. CDR3 bases: TGCAGTGCTAGAAGGGGGGGGCCCCCCTACGAGCAGTACTTC.

Only a few counts were recorded for this clonotype. J is TRBJ2-7 and V is TRBV28, with D possibly TRBD1 on 6 matching bases. CDR3 length equals 15 residues. Germline V gene lookup returns CDR1 MDHEN and CDR2 SYDVKM. Deletions cut 6 bases from V and 4 bases from J, with 19 bases between. Here the CDR3 DNA reads TGTGCCAGCAGACTCGGGCAGGGGAAGGTTTACGAGCAGTACTTC. The encoded protein is CASRLGQGKVYEQYF. Complete variable domain (other parts from reference TRBV28 and TRBJ2-7): DVKVTQSSRYLVKRTGEKVFLECVQDMDHENMFWYRQDPGLGLRLIYFSYDVKMKEKGDIPEGYSVSREKKERFSLILESASTNQTSMYLCASRLGQGKVYEQYFGPGTRLTVT.

The chain couples TRBV7-8 to TRBJ1-2; D is undetermined. The length of the CDR3 is 17 residues. Trimming removed 5 bases from V and 0 bases from J, with 19 bases in between. In germline, CDR1 is SGHVS, CDR2 FQNEAQ. The CDR3 loop reads CASSGQAADDSNYGYTF. CDR3 nucleotides: TGTGCCAGCAGCGGTCAGGCCGCGGATGATTCTAACTATGGCTACACCTTC.

In this sample, this clonotype turned up a few times. CDR3 loop: CASSLVGSGELFF. The CDR3 region has the DNA TGTGCCAGCAGTTTGGTGGGTTCCGGGGAGCTGTTTTTT. This sequence joins TRBV27 and TRBJ2-2; D uncertain. Germline loops: CDR1 MNHEY, CDR2 SMNVEV (reference sequence). V was shortened by 3 bases and J by 6 bases, with 8 bases between the two germline ends. The CDR3 extends over 13 amino acids.